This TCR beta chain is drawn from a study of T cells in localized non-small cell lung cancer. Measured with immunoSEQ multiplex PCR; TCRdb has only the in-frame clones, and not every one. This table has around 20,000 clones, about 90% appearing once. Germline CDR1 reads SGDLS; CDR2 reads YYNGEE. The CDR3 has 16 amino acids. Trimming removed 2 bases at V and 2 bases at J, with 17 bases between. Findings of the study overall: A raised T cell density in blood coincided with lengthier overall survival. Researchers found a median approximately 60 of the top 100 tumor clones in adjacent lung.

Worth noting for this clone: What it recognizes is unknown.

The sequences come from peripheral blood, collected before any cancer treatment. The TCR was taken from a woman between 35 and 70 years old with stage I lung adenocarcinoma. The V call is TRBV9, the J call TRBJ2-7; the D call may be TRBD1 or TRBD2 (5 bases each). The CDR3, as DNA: TGTGCCAGCAGCGTCGGACAAGGTTTGGGGGCCTACGAGCAGTACTTC. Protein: CASSVGQGLGAYEQYF.